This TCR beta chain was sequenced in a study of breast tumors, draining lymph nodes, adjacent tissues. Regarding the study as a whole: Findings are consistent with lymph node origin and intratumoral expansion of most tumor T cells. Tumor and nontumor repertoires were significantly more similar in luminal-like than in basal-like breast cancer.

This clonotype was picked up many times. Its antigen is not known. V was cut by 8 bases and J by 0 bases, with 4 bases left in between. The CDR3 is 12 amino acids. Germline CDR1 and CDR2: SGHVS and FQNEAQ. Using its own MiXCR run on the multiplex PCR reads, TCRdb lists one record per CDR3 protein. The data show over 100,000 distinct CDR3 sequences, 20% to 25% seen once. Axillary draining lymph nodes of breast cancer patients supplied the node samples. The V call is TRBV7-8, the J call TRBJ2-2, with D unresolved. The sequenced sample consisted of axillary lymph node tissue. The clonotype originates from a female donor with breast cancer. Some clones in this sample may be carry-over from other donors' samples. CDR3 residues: CASSPNTGELFF. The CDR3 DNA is TGTGCCAGCTCACCGAACACCGGGGAGCTGTTTTTT.